The rows below give T cell receptor beta chains drawn from one sample of a study of blood T cell repertoires in COVID-19. Assay: immunoSEQ multiplex PCR; the TCRdb copy retains only in-frame clones and omits some. The top ten clones hold just under 25% of a sample with fewer than 250,000 clones, about 85% of them seen once. Sequenced: PBMCs or T cells enriched from blood (not recorded which). The receptors come from a middle-aged woman in a cohort exposed to, infected with or recovered from COVID-19 (not recorded which). The CDR3 runs from the conserved cysteine through the conserved F or W. Fields, in order: J gene, clone size, V gene, D gene, CDR3 DNA, CDR3 protein. D genes are given only for firm matches. Where a row states a size, it is once, few, many or the class of an expanded clone; other rows omit it.

j_call: TRBJ1-5; clone_size: -; v_call: TRBV27; d_call: TRBD1; cdr3_nt: TGTGCCAGCAGTTCTTTAATGCAGGACAGGGGCCCCAATCAGCCCCAGCATTTT; cdr3_aa: CASSSLMQDRGPNQPQHF
j_call: TRBJ1-1; clone_size: -; v_call: TRBV5-6; d_call: -; cdr3_nt: TGTGCCAGCAGCTTGGTATTCAGGGGCTATGCGAACACTGAAGCTTTCTTT; cdr3_aa: CASSLVFRGYANTEAFF
j_call: TRBJ1-6; clone_size: -; v_call: TRBV28; d_call: -; cdr3_nt: TGTGCCAGCAGCCCTCGGTGGAGCTCCTATAATTCACCCCTCCACTTT; cdr3_aa: CASSPRWSSYNSPLHF
j_call: TRBJ2-7; clone_size: -; v_call: TRBV6-5; d_call: TRBD2; cdr3_nt: TGTGCCAGCAGTCCGGGACTAGCGGATACCTACGAGCAGTACTTC; cdr3_aa: CASSPGLADTYEQYF
j_call: TRBJ2-1; clone_size: -; v_call: TRBV27; d_call: TRBD2; cdr3_nt: TGTGCCAGCAGGACTAGCGGGGGGGCAAGGGAGCAGTTCTTC; cdr3_aa: CASRTSGGAREQFF
j_call: TRBJ2-5; clone_size: -; v_call: TRBV7-9; d_call: TRBD1; cdr3_nt: TGTGCCAGCCTGGGACAGGATTTTGAGACCCAGTACTTC; cdr3_aa: CASLGQDFETQYF
j_call: TRBJ1-2; clone_size: once; v_call: TRBV27; d_call: -; cdr3_nt: TGTGCCAGCAGTTATGGGGCAGGCTATGGCTACACCTTC; cdr3_aa: CASSYGAGYGYTF
j_call: TRBJ1-1; clone_size: -; v_call: TRBV5-4; d_call: -; cdr3_nt: TGTGCCAGCAGCTTGTGGAAGGGAGCTGAAGCTTTCTTT; cdr3_aa: CASSLWKGAEAFF
j_call: TRBJ2-5; clone_size: -; v_call: TRBV13; d_call: -; cdr3_nt: TGTGCCAGCAGCTTAGGACAGGGGAGGGAGACCCAGTACTTC; cdr3_aa: CASSLGQGRETQYF
j_call: TRBJ1-6; clone_size: -; v_call: TRBV7-6; d_call: -; cdr3_nt: TGTGCCAGCAGCCGTAGCTATAATTCACCCCTCCACTTT; cdr3_aa: CASSRSYNSPLHF
j_call: TRBJ2-3; clone_size: -; v_call: TRBV10-3; d_call: -; cdr3_nt: TGTGCCATCAGTGAGGCCGGGGATACGCAGTATTTT; cdr3_aa: CAISEAGDTQYF
j_call: TRBJ2-7; clone_size: -; v_call: TRBV11-2; d_call: -; cdr3_nt: TGTGCCAGCAGCTTACTAGCGAGCTCCTACGAGCAGTACTTC; cdr3_aa: CASSLLASSYEQYF
j_call: TRBJ2-2; clone_size: -; v_call: TRBV29-1; d_call: -; cdr3_nt: TGCAGCGTTGGGGGGCGGAACACCGGGGAGCTGTTTTTT; cdr3_aa: CSVGGRNTGELFF
j_call: TRBJ1-6; clone_size: few; v_call: TRBV6-1; d_call: -; cdr3_nt: TGTGCCAGCAGTGATTCACCAGGGGTACCACCCCTCCACTTT; cdr3_aa: CASSDSPGVPPLHF
j_call: TRBJ1-2; clone_size: once; v_call: TRBV15; d_call: TRBD1; cdr3_nt: TGTGCCACCAGCAGGGACAGGGCTTATGTGGGCTACACCTTC; cdr3_aa: CATSRDRAYVGYTF
j_call: TRBJ2-1; clone_size: -; v_call: TRBV6-2/TRBV6-3; d_call: -; cdr3_nt: TGTGCCAGCAGTGACTGGAGCTCCTACAATGAGCAGTTCTTC; cdr3_aa: CASSDWSSYNEQFF
j_call: TRBJ2-3; clone_size: -; v_call: TRBV11-2; d_call: -; cdr3_nt: TGTGCCAGCAGCTTAGGTCGGTTCACAGATACGCAGTATTTT; cdr3_aa: CASSLGRFTDTQYF
j_call: TRBJ1-2; clone_size: -; v_call: TRBV6-5; d_call: -; cdr3_nt: TGTGCCAGCTTTACCCCGGTCACTAACTATGGCTACACCTTC; cdr3_aa: CASFTPVTNYGYTF
j_call: TRBJ1-5; clone_size: -; v_call: TRBV7-2; d_call: -; cdr3_nt: TGTGCCAGCAGCCCCGGCATAAGGGAGAATCAGCCCCAGCATTTT; cdr3_aa: CASSPGIRENQPQHF
j_call: TRBJ1-2; clone_size: -; v_call: TRBV24-1; d_call: TRBD1; cdr3_nt: TGTGCCACCAGTGATGAAACAGGGGCGAGGGGCTACACCTTC; cdr3_aa: CATSDETGARGYTF